Listed here is a single TCR beta chain. These data originate in a study of T cell responses to AZD1222 COVID-19 vaccine. Some clones are missing from TCRdb's copy, which holds only in-frame ones; the method was immunoSEQ multiplex PCR. The repertoire holds around 140,000 clones, with approximately 90% as singletons. The CDR3 has 19 amino acids. Germline V lookup: CDR1 MGHRA, CDR2 YSYEKL. The V segment lost 8 bases and the J segment 2 bases; nucleotides outside the gene matches: 20. The specimen was peripheral blood, collected 28 days after the second AZD1222 dose. J is TRBJ2-2 and V is TRBV4-1; TRBD1 aligns across 7 bases. This clonotype was obtained from an adult who received the AZD1222 COVID-19 vaccine. CDR3 protein: CASSLTLPSDRRNTGELFF. The CDR3, as DNA: TGCGCCAGCTCACTGACCCTACCGTCGGACAGGAGAAACACCGGGGAGCTGTTTTTT.